This T cell receptor beta chain stems from a study of beta chain features in type 1 diabetes. Study-wide results and limits: Significant though moderate, a shortening of TCRB CDR3s appeared in all four CD4+ subsets of Type 1 diabetes patients.

Germline V gene sequence: CDR1 GTSNPN, CDR2 SVGIG (reference sequence). V lost 3 bases, J lost 7 bases, and 7 bases stayed unmatched. The CDR3 sequence is 13 residues long. This clone was seen a handful of times. What it binds is not known. Every bit of the isolated RNA underwent reverse transcription, so sequencing read expressed TCRB transcripts. The assay was immunoSEQ multiplex PCR, and TCRdb's table has in-frame clones only and misses some. The sample has about 740,000 clones; around an eighth are singletons. This chain joins TRBV30 and TRBJ2-5, with 8 bases fitting TRBD2. This sequence originates from a man between 18 and 29 years old with type 1 diabetes. The specimen was naive CD4+ T cells from blood. CDR3 bases: TGTGCCTGGAGAACGGGCACTAGCGGGACCCAGTACTTC. Protein product: CAWRTGTSGTQYF.